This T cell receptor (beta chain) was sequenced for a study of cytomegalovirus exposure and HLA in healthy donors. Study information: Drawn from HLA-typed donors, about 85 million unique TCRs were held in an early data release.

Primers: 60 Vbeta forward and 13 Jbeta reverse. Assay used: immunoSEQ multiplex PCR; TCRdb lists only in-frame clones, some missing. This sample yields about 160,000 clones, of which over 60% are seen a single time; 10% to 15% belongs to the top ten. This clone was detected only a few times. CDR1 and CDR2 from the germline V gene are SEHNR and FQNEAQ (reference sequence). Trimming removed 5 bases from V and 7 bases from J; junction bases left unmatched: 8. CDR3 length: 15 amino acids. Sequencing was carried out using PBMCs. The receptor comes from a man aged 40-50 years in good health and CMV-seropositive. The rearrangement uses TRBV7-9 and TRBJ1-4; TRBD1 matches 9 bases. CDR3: CASSPADRGFEKLFF. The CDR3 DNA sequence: TGTGCCAGCAGCCCAGCCGACAGGGGGTTTGAAAAACTGTTTTTT.